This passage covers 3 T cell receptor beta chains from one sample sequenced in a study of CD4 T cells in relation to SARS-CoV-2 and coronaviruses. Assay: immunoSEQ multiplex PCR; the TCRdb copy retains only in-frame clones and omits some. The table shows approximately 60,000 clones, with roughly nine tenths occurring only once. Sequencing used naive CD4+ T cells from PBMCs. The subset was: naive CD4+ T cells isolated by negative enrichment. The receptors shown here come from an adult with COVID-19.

CDR3 in amino acids: CASSPGRISRVESSYNEQFF. The CDR3 DNA is TGTGCCAGCAGCCCTGGGCGGATTTCGAGAGTAGAGAGCTCCTACAATGAGCAGTTCTTC. V gene TRBV28 combines with J gene TRBJ2-1, with no clear D. The CDR3 has 20 amino acids. In germline, CDR1 is MDHEN, CDR2 SYDVKM. V was trimmed by 6 bases and J by 0 bases, leaving 27 bases between them.

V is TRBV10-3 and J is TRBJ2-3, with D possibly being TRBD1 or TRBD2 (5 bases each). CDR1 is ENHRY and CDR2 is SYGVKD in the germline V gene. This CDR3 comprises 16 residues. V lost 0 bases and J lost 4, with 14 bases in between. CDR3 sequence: CAISESFRGGPDTQYF. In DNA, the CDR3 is TGTGCCATCAGTGAGTCGTTCCGGGGCGGCCCAGATACGCAGTATTTT.

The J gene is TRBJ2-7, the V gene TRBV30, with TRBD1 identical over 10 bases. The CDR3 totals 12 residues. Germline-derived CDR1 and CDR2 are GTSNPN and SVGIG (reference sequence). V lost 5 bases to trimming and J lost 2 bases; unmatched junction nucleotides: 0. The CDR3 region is CAWGQGAYEQYF. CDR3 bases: TGTGCCTGGGGACAGGGGGCCTACGAGCAGTACTTC. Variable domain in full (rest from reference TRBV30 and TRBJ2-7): SQTIHQWPATLVQPVGSPLSLECTVEGTSNPNLYWYRQAAGRGLQLLFYSVGIGQISSEVPQNLSASRPQDRQFILSSKKLLLSDSGFYLCAWGQGAYEQYFGPGTRLTVT.